The next 25 T cell receptor beta chains were all read from a single sample in a study of blood T cells in healthy people across ages. Sample-barcoded 5' priming and a J-beta primer mix drove a second PCR of roughly 6 to 12 cycles. TCRdb used MiXCR to reprocess the 5' RACE reads, holding one entry per CDR3 protein. The table has about 1 million distinct CDR3 sequences, approximately 25% seen once. This same sample was also part of a study on T cells of mothers and their children.

Source material: blood. The origin of the receptors is a girl aged 2 to 9 in good health.

V is TRBV19 and J is TRBJ2-5; D assignment may be TRBD1 or TRBD2 (5 bases each). Germline V gives CDR1 LNHDA, CDR2 SQIVND (reference sequence). The CDR3 has 14 amino acids. Trimming removed 1 base from V and 2 bases from J, with 8 bases in between. CDR3 sequence reads: CASSIVWGQETQYF. The CDR3 nucleotides read TGTGCCAGTAGTATAGTTTGGGGGCAAGAGACCCAGTACTTC. Based on the CDR3 plus reference TRBV19 and TRBJ2-5, the full variable domain is DGGITQSPKYLFRKEGQNVTLSCEQNLNHDAMYWYRQDPGQGLRLIYYSQIVNDFQKGDIAEGYSVSREKKESFPLTVTSAQKNPTAFYLCASSIVWGQETQYFGPGTRLLVL.

This chain uses TRBV29-1 with TRBJ1-1; D remains ambiguous. The CDR3 loop spans 11 amino acids. The V end lost 4 bases, the J end lost 6 bases, and 9 bases lay between the germline ends. Germline V gene data show CDR1 as SQVTM and CDR2 as ANQGSEA. The CDR3 region is CSVAPKPEAFF. In DNA form, the CDR3 reads TGCAGCGTTGCACCGAAACCTGAAGCTTTCTTT.

There are a few counts of this clonotype. At one end the junction does not follow the germline gene, possibly because of a read error. CDR3: CASSPGPDYEQYF. The CDR3 nucleotides are TGTGCCAGCTCACCGGGACCGGACTACGAGCAATACTTC. The chain carries TRBV18 and TRBJ2-7; D is possibly TRBD2 (6 bases). Germline CDR1 is KGHSH and CDR2 is LQKENI. The CDR3 loop spans 13 amino acids.

The chain carries TRBV6-5 and TRBJ1-2; 7 nucleotides align to TRBD1. Germline V gene lookup returns CDR1 MNHEY and CDR2 SVGAGI. Unmatched junction bases numbered 10, after V lost 5 bases and J lost 7 bases. The CDR3 has 14 amino acids. CDR3: CASSDLDRERGYTF. The CDR3 region has the DNA TGTGCCAGCAGTGACCTAGACAGGGAGCGTGGCTACACCTTC.

This clonotype turned up a few times. The V call is TRBV5-1, the J call TRBJ2-4, with 12 bases matching TRBD2. CDR1 and CDR2 (germline): SGHRS, YFSETQ. The J segment lost 8 bases and the V segment lost 2 bases, leaving 8 bases of the junction unmatched. The CDR3 runs 16 residues. CDR3 nucleotide sequence: TGCGCCAGCAGCTTACCAGGACTAGCGGGATCAGACATTCAGTACTTC. Translated: CASSLPGLAGSDIQYF.

This clonotype has only a few counts. This chain links TRBV7-2 with TRBJ1-5; 8 bases are shared with TRBD1. Germline values: CDR1 SGHTA, CDR2 FQGNSA. Trimming at V came to 5 bases and at J to 6 bases, leaving 12 bases not matched to a gene. This CDR3 contains 16 residues. As DNA, the CDR3 is TGTGCCAGCAGCCCTTCTGGACAGGGAAGGGCTCAGCCCCAGCATTTT. Its translation: CASSPSGQGRAQPQHF.

This clonotype was observed a handful of times. The V call is TRBV28, the J call TRBJ2-7; maybe TRBD2 (5 bases). Germline assignment: CDR1 MDHEN and CDR2 SYDVKM. Trimming removed 7 bases at V and 0 bases at J, with 7 bases between. The CDR3 is 12 residues long. The CDR3 DNA sequence: TGTGCCAGCACTAGCTCCTCCTACGAGCAGTACTTC. Residues: CASTSSSYEQYF.

The rearrangement joins TRBV12-3 or TRBV12-4 to TRBJ1-1; D is undetermined. V gave up 3 bases and J gave up 4 bases, with 12 bases separating them. CDR3 length: 14 amino acids. This CDR3 reads CASSFGRSFTEAFF. In DNA, the CDR3 is TGTGCCAGCAGTTTTGGCCGGTCGTTCACTGAAGCTTTCTTT.

This clonotype was counted a few times. The CDR3 region is CASSFLRDTGELFF. The CDR3 DNA reads TGTGCCAGCAGCTTTCTCAGGGACACCGGGGAGCTGTTTTTT. J is TRBJ2-2 and V is TRBV5-5; a weak D match, TRBD1 (5 bases). Trimming stripped 2 bases from V and 3 bases from J, with 8 bases between. Germline lookup yields CDR1 SGHKS and CDR2 YYEKEE (reference sequence). This CDR3 comprises 14 residues.

This chain joins TRBV29-1 and TRBJ2-6; 7 nucleotides match TRBD1. This CDR3 comprises 17 residues. The germline gives CDR1 SQVTM, CDR2 ANQGSEA. V lost 7 bases and J lost 4; bases outside the gene matches: 16. The CDR3 spells CSGVIGTEYRGANVLTF. Written as DNA, the CDR3 is TGCAGCGGAGTGATCGGGACAGAATATCGCGGGGCCAACGTCCTGACTTTC.

The V and J genes are TRBV12-3 or TRBV12-4 and TRBJ2-1, with 10 bases that match TRBD2. This CDR3 region has 18 residues. The ends lost 3 bases at V and 0 bases at J; junction bases unmatched: 8. CDR3 nucleotides: TGTGCCAGCAGTTTTGGGCTAGCGGGGGAGAGCTCCTACAATGAGCAGTTCTTC. Its translation: CASSFGLAGESSYNEQFF.

The gene calls are TRBV29-1 and TRBJ2-1; 12 bases map to TRBD2. In germline, CDR1 is SQVTM, CDR2 ANQGSEA. V dropped 6 bases and J dropped 9; count of bases not matched to a gene: 18. The CDR3 is 17 amino acids. CDR3 nucleotides: TGCAGCGTCCTTGACTATACTAGCGGGGGGCGAAATAGTGAGCAGTTCTTC. As protein: CSVLDYTSGGRNSEQFF.

V and J are TRBV20-1 and TRBJ2-5; the D gene is possibly TRBD2 (7 bases). Germline-derived CDR1 and CDR2 are DFQATT and SNEGSKA (reference sequence). The CDR3 spans 17 residues. V lost 0 bases and J 1 base, leaving 18 bases between the germline ends. The CDR3 reads CSARDWGGAFSQETQYF. The CDR3 nucleotides are TGCAGTGCTAGAGATTGGGGGGGGGCCTTTTCCCAAGAGACCCAGTACTTC.

The chain combines TRBV7-9 with TRBJ2-5; 11 nucleotides align to TRBD2. Gene TRBJ2-1 matches the end of the DNA better, so the J call may be wrong. The V gene's germline CDR1 is SEHNR and CDR2 FQNEAQ (reference sequence). CDR3 length equals 16 residues. CDR3 loop: CATAPTLAGVGDEQFF. Written as DNA, the CDR3 is TGTGCCACCGCCCCGACACTAGCGGGAGTAGGAGATGAGCAGTTCTTC.

The chain is built from TRBV27 and TRBJ2-5, with D perhaps matching TRBD1 or TRBD2 (6 bases each). Germline V gives CDR1 MNHEY, CDR2 SMNVEV (reference sequence). The CDR3 consists of 16 residues. V lost 5 bases to trimming and J lost 2 bases, with 18 bases between them. In DNA, the CDR3 is TGTGCCAGCAGTCCCCGAGGAGGGGGGAATCAAGAGACCCAGTACTTC. It encodes CASSPRGGGNQETQYF.

V gene TRBV7-2 combines with J gene TRBJ1-2; perhaps TRBD1 as D (5 bases). Trimming took off 2 bases at V and 3 bases at J, with 16 bases between the two ends. The CDR3 runs to 16 residues. Per germline, CDR1 SGHTA and CDR2 FQGNSA. As DNA, the CDR3 is TGTGCCAGCAGCTTATATAGTGACCCGGGGCACTATGGCTACACCTTC. Protein sequence: CASSLYSDPGHYGYTF.

This clonotype turned up a few times. The chain links TRBV7-9 to TRBJ2-7; D may be TRBD1 or TRBD2 (5 bases each). CDR1 is SEHNR, CDR2 FQNEAQ, per germline (reference sequence). V was trimmed by 2 bases and J by 4 bases, leaving 21 bases between them. The CDR3 covers 17 residues. The DNA of the CDR3 is TGTGCCAGCAGCTTATCTCGGGACCAGGATAAAGGTTACGAGCAGTACTTC. As protein: CASSLSRDQDKGYEQYF.

This clonotype has more than one count but fewer than ten. V is TRBV27 and J is TRBJ2-2; D ambiguous. V shed 7 bases and J shed 6 bases, with 12 bases lying between them. CDR3 length: 13 amino acids. CDR1 and CDR2 from the germline V gene are MNHEY and SMNVEV (reference sequence). The DNA of the CDR3 is TGTGCCAGCAAGGATGCTCTTTCCGGGGAGCTGTTTTTT. Amino acids: CASKDALSGELFF.

The chain is built from TRBV4-1 and TRBJ2-5; the D is unclear. Germline V lookup: CDR1 MGHRA, CDR2 YSYEKL. Trimming pared 0 bases from V and 5 bases from J, leaving 16 bases between. The CDR3 runs to 16 residues. DNA of the CDR3: TGCGCCAGCAGCCAAGAAAGGGCTCCCGAGACGGAGACCCAGTACTTC. It translates to CASSQERAPETETQYF.

The V and J genes are TRBV11-2 and TRBJ1-5, with D maybe TRBD1 (5 bases). The V end was cut by 0 bases, the J end by 7 bases, with 13 bases between. The germline V gene has CDR1 SGHAT and CDR2 FQNNGV. The length of the CDR3 is 15 residues. The CDR3 loop is CASSLDGGEAQPQHF. The DNA for the CDR3 is TGTGCCAGCAGCTTAGATGGGGGGGAGGCGCAGCCCCAGCATTTT.

Only a few counts were recorded for this clonotype. V is TRBV5-1 and J is TRBJ2-2; no firm D call. V was pared by 4 bases and J by 6 bases, with 16 bases between. The V gene's germline CDR1 is SGHRS and CDR2 YFSETQ. This CDR3 is built from 15 residues. CDR3 DNA: TGCGCCAGCAGCCGGAGCCCTAGTGGATCCGGGGAGCTGTTTTTT. Translated, it gives CASSRSPSGSGELFF. Full variable domain (missing parts from reference TRBV5-1 and TRBJ2-2): KAGVTQTPRYLIKTRGQQVTLSCSPISGHRSVSWYQQTPGQGLQFLFEYFSETQRNKGNFPGRFSGRQFSNSRSEMNVSTLELGDSALYLCASSRSPSGSGELFFGEGSRLTVL.

This clonotype turned up a few times. V usage is TRBV12-3 or TRBV12-4 and J usage is TRBJ1-6, with unresolved D. The CDR3 covers 16 residues. V was trimmed by 4 bases and J by 1 base, leaving 11 bases between them. Written as DNA, the CDR3 is TGTGCCAGCAGTTCCTCTCATGTGTCCTATAATTCACCCCTCCACTTT. Translated: CASSSSHVSYNSPLHF.

About this clonotype itself: The junction departs from the called germline gene at one end, perhaps through a read error. This sequence joins TRBV29-1 and TRBJ2-5; the D gene could be TRBD1 or TRBD2 (5 bases each). The J call may be faulty, since TRBJ2-1 better matches the DNA end. CDR3 length: 14 residues. Germline-derived CDR1 and CDR2 are SQVTM and ANQGSEA. In DNA, the CDR3 is TGCAGCGTTGAGGGGAGAGGGGAACACAACGAGCAGTTCTTC. This sequence encodes CSVEGRGEHNEQFF.

The rearrangement joins TRBV12-3 or TRBV12-4 to TRBJ2-3; maybe TRBD2 (5 bases). V lost 3 bases and J 4 bases, leaving 17 bases between the germline ends. The CDR3 loop spans 16 amino acids. CDR3: CASSFNWRARADTQYF. The CDR3, as DNA: TGTGCCAGCAGTTTTAATTGGCGGGCTAGAGCAGATACGCAGTATTTT.

This clonotype came up a few times. The chain joins TRBV7-9 to TRBJ2-7; TRBD1 matches 7 bases. CDR1 and CDR2 (germline): SEHNR, FQNEAQ (reference sequence). The CDR3 contains 15 residues. V shed 2 bases and J 6 bases; nucleotides not matched to a gene: 10. This CDR3 reads CASSLPGQAGREQYF. Written as DNA, the CDR3 is TGTGCCAGCAGCTTACCCGGACAGGCGGGCCGCGAGCAGTACTTC.